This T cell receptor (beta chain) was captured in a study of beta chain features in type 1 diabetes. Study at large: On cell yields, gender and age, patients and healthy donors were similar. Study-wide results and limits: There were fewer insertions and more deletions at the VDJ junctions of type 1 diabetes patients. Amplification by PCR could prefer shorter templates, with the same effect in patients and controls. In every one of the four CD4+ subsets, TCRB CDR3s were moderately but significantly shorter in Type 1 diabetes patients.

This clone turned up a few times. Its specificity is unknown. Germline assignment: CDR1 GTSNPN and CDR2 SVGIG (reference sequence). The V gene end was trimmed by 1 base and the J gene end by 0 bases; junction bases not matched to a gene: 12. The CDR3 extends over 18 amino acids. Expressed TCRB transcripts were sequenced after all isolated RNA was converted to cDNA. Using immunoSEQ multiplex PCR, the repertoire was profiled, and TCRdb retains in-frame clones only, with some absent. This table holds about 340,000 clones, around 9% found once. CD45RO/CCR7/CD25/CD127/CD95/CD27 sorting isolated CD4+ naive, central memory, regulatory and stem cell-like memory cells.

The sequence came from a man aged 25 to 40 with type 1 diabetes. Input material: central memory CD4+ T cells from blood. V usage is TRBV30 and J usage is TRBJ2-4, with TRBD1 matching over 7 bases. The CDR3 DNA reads TGTGCCTGGAGTGACTATAGGGGGCGTCAGAAAGCCAAAAACATTCAGTACTTC. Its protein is CAWSDYRGRQKAKNIQYF.